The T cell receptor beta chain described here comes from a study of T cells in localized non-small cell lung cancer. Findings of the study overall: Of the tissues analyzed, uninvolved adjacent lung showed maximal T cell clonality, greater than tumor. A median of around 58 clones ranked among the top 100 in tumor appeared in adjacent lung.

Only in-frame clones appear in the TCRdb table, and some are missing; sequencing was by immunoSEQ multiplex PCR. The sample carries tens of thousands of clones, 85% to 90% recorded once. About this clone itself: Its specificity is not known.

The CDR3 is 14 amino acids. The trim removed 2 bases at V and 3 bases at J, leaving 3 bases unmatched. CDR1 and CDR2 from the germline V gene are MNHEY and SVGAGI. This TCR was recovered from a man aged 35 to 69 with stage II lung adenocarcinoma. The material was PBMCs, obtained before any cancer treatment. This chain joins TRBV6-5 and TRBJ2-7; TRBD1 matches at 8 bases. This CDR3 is CASSYLRGRYEQYF. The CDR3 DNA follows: TGTGCCAGCAGTTACCTCAGGGGGCGCTACGAGCAGTACTTC.